The 16 T cell receptor beta chains given below trace back to one sample, sequenced in a study of shared clonotypes between healthy human individuals (dated by TCRdb to the early 2020s). Library preparation was by the immunoSEQ multiplex PCR assay. Imported from immuneACCESS, the table was reduced by TCRdb to in-frame sequences with V and J called. These copies leave out some clones; in studies compared against another copy, an unresolved V gene accounts for under half, and the cause of the remainder is not known. The table for this sample lists around 1.5 million clones; 98% of them were counted only once. The ten largest clones add up to 0.4% to 0.45% of the sample. The specimen sequenced was naive CD4+ T cells sorted from blood. The cell subset or site label, as the study defines it: CD45RA+ positively selected. The receptors were sampled from a man aged 25 to 40 in good health.

V and J are TRBV6-1 and TRBJ1-5; D unresolved. The CDR3 loop spans 14 amino acids. In germline, CDR1 is MNHNS, CDR2 SASEGT. V dropped 5 bases and J dropped 3 bases, with 11 bases sitting between them. The CDR3, as DNA: TGTGCCAGCAGTCAACACCAAATCAATCAGCCCCAGCATTTT. This encodes CASSQHQINQPQHF.

The gene calls are TRBV28 and TRBJ2-1, with 9 nucleotides matching TRBD2. The CDR3 is 15 residues long. The ends lost 6 bases at V and 5 bases at J; junction bases unmatched: 8. Germline V gene sequence: CDR1 MDHEN, CDR2 SYDVKM. The CDR3 here is CASRPAGGAHNEQFF. The CDR3 nucleotides are TGTGCCAGCAGGCCCGCGGGAGGGGCCCACAATGAGCAGTTCTTC.

The CDR3 protein is CASNPPGNEQFF. CDR3 in DNA: TGTGCCAGCAACCCTCCGGGCAATGAGCAGTTCTTC. The chain employs TRBV28 and TRBJ2-1; the D is unclear. Looked up from germline, CDR1 is MDHEN and CDR2 is SYDVKM. This CDR3 region has 12 residues. The V end lost 7 bases, the J end lost 6 bases, and 10 bases lay between the germline ends.

This sequence joins TRBV5-1 and TRBJ2-6; D not certain. CDR3 size: 15 residues. V lost 3 bases and J lost 0, with 7 bases in between. Germline assignment: CDR1 SGHRS and CDR2 YFSETQ. CDR3 sequence (DNA): TGCGCCAGCAGCTCCGGAAACTCTGGGGCCAACGTCCTGACTTTC. Its protein product is CASSSGNSGANVLTF.

The chain links TRBV5-4 to TRBJ1-5; maybe TRBD1 (6 bases). Per the germline V gene, CDR1 is SGHNT and CDR2 is YYREEE (reference sequence). V lost 4 bases to trimming and J lost 9 bases, with 11 bases between them. The CDR3 sequence is 12 residues long. CDR3 nucleotides: TGTGCCAGCAGCGACCTGACAGGGCCCCAGCATTTT. Amino acids: CASSDLTGPQHF. The entire variable domain, with the rest obtained from reference TRBV5-4 and TRBJ1-5, is as follows: ETGVTQSPTHLIKTRGQQVTLRCSSQSGHNTVSWYQQALGQGPQFIFQYYREEENGRGNFPPRFSGLQFPNYSSELNVNALELDDSALYLCASSDLTGPQHFGDGTRLSIL.

As regards this clone: Additional DNA sequences in this sample encode the identical CDR3. The chain uses TRBV19 and TRBJ2-6; D might be TRBD1 or TRBD2, each matching 5 bases. The CDR3 contains 16 residues. V gave up 1 base and J gave up 0 bases, with 7 bases separating them. The germline CDR1 and CDR2 sequences are LNHDA and SQIVND (reference sequence). CDR3 DNA: TGTGCCAGTAGTATAGGGGGGAACTCTGGGGCCAACGTCCTGACTTTC. Protein product: CASSIGGNSGANVLTF.

In this sample, this clone turned up once. This sequence joins TRBV7-6 and TRBJ2-7; 9 bases line up with TRBD1. Germline V gene sequence: CDR1 SGHVS, CDR2 FNYEAQ. The J segment lost 2 bases and the V segment lost 11 bases, leaving 10 bases of the junction unmatched. This CDR3 has 14 residues. The CDR3 loop is CAPPGQGIPYEQYF. The CDR3 DNA sequence: TGTGCCCCCCCGGGACAGGGCATTCCCTACGAGCAGTACTTC.

The rearrangement uses TRBV7-9 and TRBJ1-4; D perhaps matches TRBD1 (6 bases). Trimming shortened V by 5 bases and J by 7 bases, and 17 bases separated the two germline ends. The CDR3 runs to 15 residues. Germline CDR1 and CDR2: SEHNR and FQNEAQ (reference sequence). CDR3 residues: CASSPRAGGGEKLFF. CDR3 nucleotides: TGTGCCAGCAGCCCCCGCGCGGGAGGGGGTGAAAAACTGTTTTTT.

This sequence joins TRBV18 and TRBJ2-7; tentative D call: TRBD1 (6 bases). Germline lookup yields CDR1 KGHSH and CDR2 LQKENI. Deletions cut 8 bases from V and 2 bases from J, with 19 bases between. This CDR3 is built from 15 residues. For the CDR3, the DNA is TGTGCCAGCACCTTAAAGCAATCAGGGGCCTACGAGCAGTACTTC. Translation gives CASTLKQSGAYEQYF.

The rearrangement uses TRBV19 and TRBJ2-3; D tentatively fits TRBD1 or TRBD2 (5 bases each). The CDR3 spans 12 residues. Germline CDR1 and CDR2: LNHDA and SQIVND (reference sequence). V lost 3 bases and J lost 12, with 13 bases in between. For the CDR3, the DNA is TGTGCCAGTAGTATCGTTCCGGGACGACAGTATTTT. Protein sequence: CASSIVPGRQYF.

The chain employs TRBV10-2 and TRBJ2-7, with D maybe TRBD1 (5 bases). This CDR3 spans 14 amino acids. Trimming left V 6 bases short and J 3 bases short, with 15 bases between. Germline CDR1 and CDR2: WSHSY and SAAADI. The CDR3 sequence is CASRSTGGDYEQYF. The CDR3 nucleotides read TGCGCCAGCAGAAGCACAGGTGGGGACTACGAGCAGTACTTC.

V and J are TRBV10-3 and TRBJ2-1; the D is unclear. The germline V and J ends were trimmed by 6 bases and 0 bases, with 12 bases remaining between them. The CDR3 contains 15 residues. CDR1 is ENHRY, CDR2 SYGVKD, per germline. Written as DNA, the CDR3 is TGTGCCATCAGGACTGAACTGAGCTCCTACAATGAGCAGTTCTTC. Protein product: CAIRTELSSYNEQFF.

The chain combines TRBV28 with TRBJ1-5, with 8 bases matching TRBD1. Trimming at V came to 6 bases and at J to 5 bases, leaving 6 bases not matched to a gene. The CDR3 length is 14 residues. The V gene's germline CDR1 is MDHEN and CDR2 SYDVKM. The CDR3 DNA is TGTGCCAGCAGCCGCGCAGGGGGCGATCAGCCCCAGCATTTT. Translating it yields CASSRAGGDQPQHF. The entire variable domain, with the rest obtained from reference TRBV28 and TRBJ1-5, is as follows: DVKVTQSSRYLVKRTGEKVFLECVQDMDHENMFWYRQDPGLGLRLIYFSYDVKMKEKGDIPEGYSVSREKKERFSLILESASTNQTSMYLCASSRAGGDQPQHFGDGTRLSIL.

V and J are TRBV28 and TRBJ2-2, with D unresolved. This CDR3 contains 13 residues. Trimming shortened V by 6 bases and J by 7 bases, and 12 bases separated the two germline ends. The germline V gene encodes CDR1 MDHEN and CDR2 SYDVKM. CDR3 protein: CASRFFPLGELFF. The CDR3 nucleotides read TGTGCCAGCAGGTTTTTTCCCCTCGGGGAGCTGTTTTTT.

The chain links TRBV5-3 to TRBJ2-5, with a tentative D call TRBD2 (6 bases). TRBV5-3 is annotated as an ORF whose role is uncertain. This CDR3 contains 16 residues. Trimming took off 4 bases at V and 5 bases at J, with 21 bases between the two ends. CDR3 sequence: CARSPDGATSQETQYF. The CDR3 DNA is TGTGCCAGAAGCCCTGACGGGGCGACTAGTCAGGAGACCCAGTACTTC.

The gene calls are TRBV15 and TRBJ2-3; D uncertain. With 0 bases removed from V and 5 bases from J, the gap between germline ends came to 15 bases. The CDR3 loop spans 16 amino acids. Germline-derived CDR1 and CDR2 are LNHNV and YYDKDF (reference sequence). The CDR3 coding sequence is TGTGCCACCAGCAGAGATCTCGGCGATTTGGGAGATACGCAGTATTTT. This gives the protein CATSRDLGDLGDTQYF.